These 24 T cell receptor beta chains share one sample of origin, sequenced in a study of siplizumab effects on memory and regulatory T cells. The data were produced by immunoSEQ multiplex PCR, yet TCRdb's version contains in-frame clones alone and is incomplete. The sample has roughly 60,000 clones, approximately 95% seen once. The sample was CD8+ T cells sorted from blood. These receptors were collected from a human donor in good health.

Notes on this clone: Its ends do not fully match the called genes, so a read error is possible. The chain is built from TRBV5-1 and TRBJ2-7; TRBD2 is a possible D gene (5 bases). The CDR3 sequence is 14 residues long. Germline values: CDR1 SGHRS, CDR2 YFSETQ. The CDR3 loop is CASSAIGLSHEQYF. The DNA of the CDR3 is TGCGCCAGCAGCGCCATCGGACTCTCCCACGAGCAGTACTTC.

V gene TRBV10-2 combines with J gene TRBJ2-2; 7 bases map to TRBD2. Trimming removed 4 bases from V and 4 bases from J; junction bases left unmatched: 0. CDR3 size: 13 residues. Germline loops: CDR1 WSHSY, CDR2 SAAADI. The CDR3 here is CASSAGGTGELFF. The CDR3 DNA sequence: TGCGCCAGCAGTGCGGGGGGCACCGGGGAGCTGTTTTTT.

The J gene is TRBJ2-7, the V gene TRBV20-1; D might be TRBD1 (5 bases). The germline V gene encodes CDR1 DFQATT and CDR2 SNEGSKA (reference sequence). The ends were cut back, 6 bases at V and 5 bases at J, with 11 bases in the middle. CDR3 size: 11 residues. CDR3 sequence (DNA): TGCAGTGCCCAACCAGGGAACGAGCAGTACTTC. Translation: CSAQPGNEQYF.

The chain combines TRBV25-1 with TRBJ1-4; no clear D. Per germline, CDR1 MGHDK and CDR2 SYGVNS. Trimming stripped 3 bases from V and 13 bases from J, with 12 bases between. The CDR3 spans 12 residues. CDR3 sequence reads: CASSEPGTGLFF. The CDR3 DNA sequence: TGTGCCAGCAGTGAGCCTGGAACGGGACTGTTTTTT.

This chain uses TRBV27 with TRBJ2-5; no clear D gene. This CDR3 comprises 13 residues. Trimming took 5 bases from V and 1 from J, leaving 8 bases between them. CDR1 MNHEY and CDR2 SMNVEV come from the germline V gene (reference sequence). The CDR3 loop reads CASSAPFQETQYF. In DNA, the CDR3 is TGTGCCAGCAGTGCACCCTTCCAAGAGACCCAGTACTTC.

The chain carries TRBV27 and TRBJ2-5; D possibly corresponds to TRBD2 (5 bases). CDR1 MNHEY and CDR2 SMNVEV come from the germline V gene (reference sequence). This CDR3 region has 13 residues. V was pared by 0 bases and J by 3 bases, with 5 bases between. DNA of the CDR3: TGTGCCAGCAGTTTATCGGAGGAAGAGACCCAGTACTTC. It codes for CASSLSEEETQYF.

The chain combines TRBV18 with TRBJ2-7; D is unclear. The CDR3 runs 12 residues. Germline CDR1 KGHSH, CDR2 LQKENI. Trimming cost V 5 bases and J 1 base, with 6 bases left between them. CDR3 nucleotides: TGTGCCAGCTCAGAAACTTCCTACGAGCAGTACTTC. This codes for CASSETSYEQYF.

The chain combines TRBV11-2 with TRBJ2-1, with a possible D match to TRBD2 (5 bases). Germline V gives CDR1 SGHAT, CDR2 FQNNGV. Trimming left V 0 bases short and J 0 bases short, with 9 bases between. This CDR3 is built from 16 residues. The CDR3 is CASSLDIATSYNEQFF. The CDR3 DNA is TGTGCCAGCAGCTTAGATATAGCGACCTCCTACAATGAGCAGTTCTTC.

J is TRBJ2-2 and V is TRBV27; possibly TRBD1 for D (5 bases). CDR3 length: 14 residues. Germline V lookup: CDR1 MNHEY, CDR2 SMNVEV (reference sequence). Trimming took off 7 bases at V and 6 bases at J, with 15 bases between the two ends. The CDR3 DNA is TGTGCCAGCACGGGCAGGGTGGCCGCCGGGGAGCTGTTTTTT. This codes for CASTGRVAAGELFF.

Only one count was recorded for this clone. CDR3 nucleotides: TGTGCCAGCAGCTTGTACACAGATACGCAGTATTTT. This encodes CASSLYTDTQYF. V is TRBV5-4 and J is TRBJ2-3, with unresolved D. The V gene lost 1 base and the J gene lost 2 bases, with 2 bases spanning the gap. CDR1 and CDR2 from the germline V gene are SGHNT and YYREEE (reference sequence). The CDR3 runs to 12 residues.

This sequence joins TRBV9 and TRBJ1-5, with TRBD1 identical over 7 bases. V lost 0 bases, J lost 4 bases, and 4 bases stayed unmatched. This CDR3 is 15 amino acids long. From germline, CDR1 is SGDLS and CDR2 YYNGEE. The CDR3 sequence: CASSVDGTANQPQHF. The CDR3 DNA sequence: TGTGCCAGCAGCGTAGATGGGACAGCAAATCAGCCCCAGCATTTT.

The chain links TRBV5-1 to TRBJ1-6; D may be TRBD1 (6 bases). Trimming shortened V by 5 bases and J by 8 bases, and 8 bases separated the two germline ends. The CDR3 has 12 residues. From germline, CDR1 is SGHRS and CDR2 YFSETQ. In DNA form, the CDR3 reads TGCGCCAGCAGAGAGGGGGATTCACCCCTCCACTTT. Translating it yields CASREGDSPLHF.

This rearrangement joins TRBV7-8 to TRBJ2-4, with 7 positions matching TRBD1. The ends lost 5 bases at V and 5 bases at J; junction bases unmatched: 3. CDR1 and CDR2 (germline): SGHVS, FQNEAQ. This CDR3 is built from 13 residues. CDR3: CASSPGTENIQYF. CDR3 nucleotide sequence: TGTGCCAGCAGCCCGGGGACAGAAAACATTCAGTACTTC.

The chain carries TRBV19 and TRBJ2-1; 10 bases are a match to TRBD2. This CDR3 is built from 14 residues. Losses at the gene ends were 6 bases for V and 7 bases for J; bases not matched to a gene: 6. Germline lookup yields CDR1 LNHDA and CDR2 SQIVND (reference sequence). In nucleotides, the CDR3 is TGTGCCAGTAGGGGACTAGCGAGTATGAATGAGCAGTTCTTC. Protein: CASRGLASMNEQFF.

V and J are TRBV29-1 and TRBJ1-3; the match to TRBD1 covers 7 bases. The CDR3 totals 15 residues. V dropped 7 bases and J dropped 0; count of bases not matched to a gene: 9. CDR1 and CDR2 (germline): SQVTM, ANQGSEA. In nucleotides, the CDR3 is TGCAGCGGCGGCGGTTGGGACAGCTCTGGAAACACCATATATTTT. Encoded protein: CSGGGWDSSGNTIYF.

V is TRBV30 and J is TRBJ1-4, with D possibly being TRBD1 (5 bases). CDR1 is GTSNPN and CDR2 is SVGIG in the germline V gene (reference sequence). Trimming took off 0 bases at V and 6 bases at J, with 11 bases between the two ends. The CDR3 runs 14 residues. The CDR3 region has the DNA TGTGCCTGGAGTGTAGGGACGGCTGATGAAAAACTGTTTTTT. This gives the protein CAWSVGTADEKLFF.

This chain links TRBV7-9 with TRBJ1-2; the D gene is possibly TRBD1 (5 bases). The V gene's germline CDR1 is SEHNR and CDR2 FQNEAQ (reference sequence). This CDR3 has 12 amino acids. The V end lost 7 bases, the J end lost 12 bases, and 18 bases lay between the germline ends. The CDR3 protein is CASTQGVETHTF. The CDR3 DNA reads as TGTGCCAGCACCCAAGGGGTCGAGACGCACACCTTC.

On this clone: The sample has other DNA sequences that encode this CDR3 too. The chain employs TRBV13 and TRBJ1-2; a possible D gene is TRBD1 (6 bases). CDR1 and CDR2 from the germline V gene are PRHDT and FYEKMQ (reference sequence). The CDR3 extends over 13 amino acids. V lost 4 bases and J 5 bases, leaving 11 bases between the germline ends. The CDR3 DNA reads as TGTGCCAGCAGCTCTGGGACATTATATGGCTACACCTTC. As protein: CASSSGTLYGYTF.

The V gene is TRBV9, the J gene TRBJ2-1, with 7 positions matching TRBD1. The trim removed 2 bases at V and 6 bases at J, leaving 17 bases unmatched. The CDR3 covers 18 residues. Per germline, CDR1 SGDLS and CDR2 YYNGEE. CDR3 in amino acids: CASSVSPRGGGSANEQFF. In DNA, the CDR3 is TGTGCCAGCAGCGTTTCCCCGAGAGGGGGCGGCTCAGCCAATGAGCAGTTCTTC.

The rearrangement uses TRBV30 and TRBJ2-7; 8 bases map to TRBD1. CDR3 length: 12 amino acids. J was trimmed by 6 bases and V by 3 bases; bases with no gene match: 4. Germline lookup yields CDR1 GTSNPN and CDR2 SVGIG (reference sequence). The CDR3 is CAWSDTGGEQYF. The CDR3 DNA is TGTGCCTGGAGCGACACAGGGGGCGAGCAGTACTTC.

The gene calls are TRBV5-8 and TRBJ2-7; D is ambiguous. Trimming left V 4 bases short and J 4 bases short, with 9 bases between. CDR1 is SGHTS and CDR2 is YDEGEE in the germline V gene. This CDR3 is built from 12 residues. CDR3 region: CASSPWPYEQYF. CDR3 DNA: TGTGCCAGCAGCCCCTGGCCTTACGAGCAGTACTTC.

J is TRBJ2-7 and V is TRBV27; 9 bases align to TRBD1. With V trimmed by 3 bases and J by 1 base, 4 bases remained unmatched. Germline CDR1 is MNHEY and CDR2 is SMNVEV (reference sequence). This CDR3 has 15 residues. The CDR3 reads CASSFGTGNSYEQYF. The DNA of the CDR3 is TGTGCCAGCAGTTTTGGGACAGGGAATTCCTACGAGCAGTACTTC.

The CDR3 DNA is TGTGCCAGCAGGCAAACCGGGACAGGGGCCTACTATGGCTACACCTTC. Protein product: CASRQTGTGAYYGYTF. The J gene is TRBJ1-2, the V gene TRBV2; TRBD1 matches 10 bases. There are 16 residues in the CDR3. With V trimmed by 6 bases and J by 3 bases, 10 bases remained unmatched. The germline V gene has CDR1 SNHLY and CDR2 FYNNEI. Combining the CDR3 with reference TRBV2 and TRBJ1-2 gives the whole variable domain EPEVTQTPSHQVTQMGQEVILRCVPISNHLYFYWYRQILGQKVEFLVSFYNNEISEKSEIFDDQFSVERPDGSNFTLKIRSTKLEDSAMYFCASRQTGTGAYYGYTFGSGTRLTVV.

The CDR3 spells CASRQGTSGRINEQFF. DNA for the CDR3: TGTGCCAGCAGGCAGGGGACTAGCGGGAGGATAAATGAGCAGTTCTTC. The chain recombines TRBV27 with TRBJ2-1; 15 nucleotides line up with TRBD2. Germline values: CDR1 MNHEY, CDR2 SMNVEV (reference sequence). This CDR3 contains 16 residues. V lost 6 bases to trimming and J lost 7 bases; unmatched junction nucleotides: 7.